This T cell receptor (beta chain) was identified in a study of T cell responses to AZD1222 COVID-19 vaccine. V was trimmed by 6 bases and J by 8 bases, leaving 10 bases between them. This CDR3 comprises 11 residues. Germline V gives CDR1 SNHLY, CDR2 FYNNEI. The table lists this clone with a count of one. Sequencing was performed with immunoSEQ multiplex PCR; in TCRdb, only in-frame clones are kept and a portion is missing. This sample yields 200,000 to 250,000 clones, of which 90% to 95% are seen a single time; around 1.5% belongs to the top ten. Sequenced material: peripheral blood, taken 28 days after the second dose of the MenACWY control vaccine. The receptor was isolated from an adult who received the MenACWY meningococcal vaccine as a control. The chain recombines TRBV2 with TRBJ1-2; D unclear. The CDR3 bases are TGTGCCAGCAGCCCCCGGTCCGGCTACACCTTC. The encoded protein is CASSPRSGYTF.